These T cell receptor beta chains were read from a single sample in a study of beta chain features in type 1 diabetes. Data came from immunoSEQ multiplex PCR; TCRdb stores just in-frame clones and leaves some out. The profile shows 600,000 to 700,000 clones, under 15% of them singletons. What was sequenced was naive CD4+ T cells from blood. These receptors all stem from a man aged 25-45 years with type 1 diabetes. The CDR3 runs from the conserved cysteine through the conserved F or W. The D gene is left open where the match is weak. Some rows mark clone size as missing; the rest say once, few, many or name a class of expanded clone.

CDR3 protein: CATSRGVARDSGNDAGYTF
CDR3 DNA: TGTGCCACCAGCAGAGGGGTTGCCCGGGACAGCGGCAATGATGCCGGCTACACCTTC
D gene: TRBD1
clone size: .
V gene: TRBV15
J gene: TRBJ1-2

CDR3 protein: CASSQDSYYGYTF
CDR3 DNA: TGTGCCAGCAGCCAAGACAGCTACTATGGCTACACCTTC
D gene: .
clone size: .
V gene: TRBV7-2
J gene: TRBJ1-2

CDR3 protein: CASSLGDRETDTQYF
CDR3 DNA: TGCGCCAGCAGCTTGGGCGACAGAGAGACAGATACGCAGTATTTT
D gene: .
clone size: few
V gene: TRBV5-1
J gene: TRBJ2-3

CDR3 protein: CASSSGTEETQYF
CDR3 DNA: TGTGCCAGCAGCTCCGGGACGGAAGAGACCCAGTACTTC
D gene: .
clone size: .
V gene: TRBV7-2
J gene: TRBJ2-5

CDR3 protein: CASSFDRGGETQYF
CDR3 DNA: TGTGCCAGCAGCTTTGACAGGGGCGGGGAGACCCAGTACTTC
D gene: TRBD1
clone size: few
V gene: TRBV5-6
J gene: TRBJ2-5

CDR3 protein: CASKTDTNTGELFF
CDR3 DNA: TGTGCCAGCAAGACTGATACGAACACCGGGGAGCTGTTTTTT
D gene: .
clone size: .
V gene: TRBV9
J gene: TRBJ2-2

CDR3 protein: CAWRWGGSPLHF
CDR3 DNA: TGTGCCTGGAGATGGGGAGGTTCACCCCTCCACTTT
D gene: .
clone size: .
V gene: TRBV30
J gene: TRBJ1-6

CDR3 protein: CASQGVNDYGYTF
CDR3 DNA: TGCGCCAGCCAGGGCGTGAATGACTATGGCTACACCTTC
D gene: .
clone size: .
V gene: TRBV4-1
J gene: TRBJ1-2

CDR3 protein: CASSLDGSGTDTQYF
CDR3 DNA: TGTGCCAGCAGCTTAGATGGTAGCGGGACAGATACGCAGTATTTT
D gene: TRBD2
clone size: few
V gene: TRBV7-8
J gene: TRBJ2-3

CDR3 protein: CASSVATRGTQETQYF
CDR3 DNA: TGTGCCAGCAGCGTAGCGACCCGAGGAACCCAAGAGACCCAGTACTTC
D gene: .
clone size: .
V gene: TRBV9
J gene: TRBJ2-5

CDR3 protein: CASSPLGGSYNEQFF
CDR3 DNA: TGTGCCAGCAGCCCCCTTGGGGGCTCCTACAATGAGCAGTTCTTC
D gene: .
clone size: few
V gene: TRBV7-9
J gene: TRBJ2-1

CDR3 protein: CASTDRVSNQPQHF
CDR3 DNA: TGTGCCAGCACTGACAGGGTGAGCAATCAGCCCCAGCATTTT
D gene: TRBD1
clone size: few
V gene: TRBV2
J gene: TRBJ1-5

CDR3 protein: CASSMTGGSGTDTQYF
CDR3 DNA: TGTGCCAGCAGCATGACAGGGGGCAGCGGCACAGATACGCAGTATTTT
D gene: TRBD1
clone size: .
V gene: TRBV7-9
J gene: TRBJ2-3

CDR3 protein: CASSIHMGPYEQYF
CDR3 DNA: TGTGCCAGCAGCATCCATATGGGGCCCTACGAGCAGTACTTC
D gene: .
clone size: .
V gene: TRBV7-2
J gene: TRBJ2-7

CDR3 protein: CASSQDKFRANTGELFF
CDR3 DNA: TGTGCCAGCAGCCAAGATAAATTCAGAGCTAACACCGGGGAGCTGTTTTTT
D gene: .
clone size: .
V gene: TRBV4-2
J gene: TRBJ2-2

CDR3 protein: CASSPIDRGRDEQYF
CDR3 DNA: TGTGCCAGCAGCCCTATCGACAGGGGTAGGGACGAGCAGTACTTC
D gene: TRBD1
clone size: few
V gene: TRBV28
J gene: TRBJ2-7

CDR3 protein: CASSAGNYGYTF
CDR3 DNA: TGTGCCAGCAGTGCAGGAAACTATGGCTACACCTTC
D gene: .
clone size: few
V gene: TRBV6-4
J gene: TRBJ1-2

CDR3 protein: CASSGTGGAGAETQYF
CDR3 DNA: TGTGCCAGCAGTGGGACAGGGGGCGCAGGGGCAGAGACCCAGTACTTC
D gene: TRBD1
clone size: .
V gene: TRBV9
J gene: TRBJ2-5

CDR3 protein: CASSLTGQGWTGELFF
CDR3 DNA: TGTGCCAGCAGCTTAACGGGACAGGGTTGGACCGGGGAGCTGTTTTTT
D gene: TRBD1
clone size: few
V gene: TRBV7-3
J gene: TRBJ2-2

CDR3 protein: CASSRGTGARSETQYF
CDR3 DNA: TGCGCCAGCAGCCGAGGGACAGGGGCCCGAAGCGAGACCCAGTACTTC
D gene: TRBD1
clone size: few
V gene: TRBV5-1
J gene: TRBJ2-5

CDR3 protein: CASSLSLAGRVTDTQYF
CDR3 DNA: TGTGCCAGCAGCCTTTCCTTAGCGGGGCGAGTCACAGATACGCAGTATTTT
D gene: TRBD2
clone size: .
V gene: TRBV4-2
J gene: TRBJ2-3

CDR3 protein: CASSQDRSEKLFF
CDR3 DNA: TGTGCCAGCTCCCAGGATCGGAGTGAAAAACTGTTTTTT
D gene: .
clone size: .
V gene: TRBV18
J gene: TRBJ1-4

CDR3 protein: CASSAPVTGGYSPLHF
CDR3 DNA: TGTGCCAGCAGTGCCCCTGTGACAGGGGGTTATTCACCCCTCCACTTT
D gene: TRBD1
clone size: .
V gene: TRBV2
J gene: TRBJ1-6

CDR3 protein: CASSLFTGDTGELFF
CDR3 DNA: TGTGCCAGCAGCTTATTCACCGGGGACACCGGGGAGCTGTTTTTT
D gene: .
clone size: once
V gene: TRBV7-2
J gene: TRBJ2-2

CDR3 protein: CATSNFRTRGNSPLHF
CDR3 DNA: TGTGCCACCAGCAACTTCCGGACCCGCGGCAATTCACCCCTCCACTTT
D gene: .
clone size: .
V gene: TRBV15
J gene: TRBJ1-6

CDR3 protein: CASSDRAGSNYGYTF
CDR3 DNA: TGTGCCAGCAGCGACAGGGCAGGGTCAAACTATGGCTACACCTTC
D gene: TRBD1
clone size: few
V gene: TRBV2
J gene: TRBJ1-2

CDR3 protein: CASSLFPHGELFF
CDR3 DNA: TGTGCCAGCAGTTTATTTCCTCACGGGGAGCTGTTTTTT
D gene: .
clone size: .
V gene: TRBV28
J gene: TRBJ2-2

CDR3 protein: CASSQLTSSYNEQFF
CDR3 DNA: TGCGCCAGCAGCCAACTTACGAGCTCCTACAATGAGCAGTTCTTC
D gene: .
clone size: .
V gene: TRBV4-1
J gene: TRBJ2-1

CDR3 protein: CATRPSSYNEQFF
CDR3 DNA: TGTGCCACCCGCCCGAGCTCCTACAATGAGCAGTTCTTC
D gene: .
clone size: few
V gene: TRBV30
J gene: TRBJ2-1

CDR3 protein: CASSLPGTISSGNTIYF
CDR3 DNA: TGCGCCAGCAGCCTACCCGGGACGATCAGCTCTGGAAACACCATATATTTT
D gene: .
clone size: .
V gene: TRBV4-3
J gene: TRBJ1-3

CDR3 protein: CSVDNSGANYGYTF
CDR3 DNA: TGCAGCGTTGATAACAGCGGAGCTAACTATGGCTACACCTTC
D gene: .
clone size: few
V gene: TRBV29-1
J gene: TRBJ1-2

CDR3 protein: CASSLRGTNQPQHF
CDR3 DNA: TGTGCCAGCAGCCTGCGGGGGACTAATCAGCCCCAGCATTTT
D gene: .
clone size: few
V gene: TRBV16
J gene: TRBJ1-5

CDR3 protein: CASSLGQGGTDTQYF
CDR3 DNA: TGTGCCAGCAGCTTGGGACAGGGAGGCACAGATACGCAGTATTTT
D gene: TRBD1
clone size: few
V gene: TRBV5-6
J gene: TRBJ2-3

CDR3 protein: CASSLVHSGANVLTF
CDR3 DNA: TGCGCCAGCAGCCTGGTACACTCTGGGGCCAACGTCCTGACTTTC
D gene: .
clone size: few
V gene: TRBV4-3
J gene: TRBJ2-6

CDR3 protein: CASSGVLDTQYF
CDR3 DNA: TGCGCCAGCAGCGGGGTATTGGATACGCAGTATTTT
D gene: .
clone size: .
V gene: TRBV4-1
J gene: TRBJ2-3

CDR3 protein: CASTRTGNTEAFF
CDR3 DNA: TGTGCCTCCACCCGGACGGGGAACACTGAAGCTTTCTTT
D gene: .
clone size: .
V gene: TRBV5-6
J gene: TRBJ1-1

CDR3 protein: CASSLAGVITDTQYF
CDR3 DNA: TGCGCCAGCAGCTTGGCTGGTGTGATTACAGATACGCAGTATTTT
D gene: .
clone size: few
V gene: TRBV5-1
J gene: TRBJ2-3

CDR3 protein: CATSRGTGNYEQYF
CDR3 DNA: TGTGCCACCAGCCGGGGGACAGGGAACTACGAGCAGTACTTC
D gene: TRBD1
clone size: few
V gene: TRBV15
J gene: TRBJ2-7

CDR3 protein: CASRRETDRGRTVTNVLTF
CDR3 DNA: TGTGCCAGCAGACGAGAAACGGACAGGGGGCGCACGGTCACCAACGTCCTGACTTTC
D gene: TRBD1
clone size: .
V gene: TRBV13
J gene: TRBJ2-6

CDR3 protein: CASSLTVQETQYF
CDR3 DNA: TGCGCCAGCAGCTTGACAGTTCAAGAGACCCAGTACTTC
D gene: .
clone size: .
V gene: TRBV5-1
J gene: TRBJ2-5

CDR3 protein: CASSVGGYSGNTIYF
CDR3 DNA: TGTGCCAGCAGCGTTGGGGGCTACTCTGGAAACACCATATATTTT
D gene: .
clone size: .
V gene: TRBV9
J gene: TRBJ1-3

CDR3 protein: CASSLPLGGHPLDDTQYF
CDR3 DNA: TGTGCCAGCAGCTTACCCCTCGGCGGACACCCGCTAGACGATACGCAGTATTTT
D gene: .
clone size: .
V gene: TRBV11-2
J gene: TRBJ2-3

CDR3 protein: CASSSSHEQYF
CDR3 DNA: TGTGCCAGCAGTTCCTCTCACGAGCAGTACTTC
D gene: .
clone size: few
V gene: TRBV6-5
J gene: TRBJ2-7

CDR3 protein: CASSLRERGNTIYF
CDR3 DNA: TGTGCCAGCAGCTTACGGGAGAGGGGAAACACCATATATTTT
D gene: .
clone size: .
V gene: TRBV7-2
J gene: TRBJ1-3

CDR3 protein: CSAYSNYGYTF
CDR3 DNA: TGCAGTGCTTACTCTAACTATGGCTACACCTTC
D gene: .
clone size: few
V gene: TRBV20-1
J gene: TRBJ1-2

CDR3 protein: CASSLSDRGTGEQYF
CDR3 DNA: TGTGCCAGCAGTTTATCGGACAGGGGGACGGGCGAGCAGTACTTC
D gene: TRBD1
clone size: few
V gene: TRBV27
J gene: TRBJ2-7

CDR3 protein: CATQGNSYEQYF
CDR3 DNA: TGTGCCACGCAGGGCAACTCCTACGAGCAGTACTTC
D gene: .
clone size: .
V gene: TRBV28
J gene: TRBJ2-7

CDR3 protein: CASSLRDIDLEQYF
CDR3 DNA: TGTGCCAGCAGCTTAAGGGACATCGACCTCGAGCAGTACTTC
D gene: .
clone size: .
V gene: TRBV5-6
J gene: TRBJ2-7

CDR3 protein: CASSFRENYGYTF
CDR3 DNA: TGTGCCAGCAGCTTCAGGGAGAACTATGGCTACACCTTC
D gene: .
clone size: .
V gene: TRBV7-2
J gene: TRBJ1-2

CDR3 protein: CASTLGAEGTEAFF
CDR3 DNA: TGCGCCAGCACCCTGGGGGCCGAGGGAACTGAAGCTTTCTTT
D gene: .
clone size: few
V gene: TRBV5-1
J gene: TRBJ1-1

CDR3 protein: CASSLNYQGPTTF
CDR3 DNA: TGTGCCAGCAGCTTAAACTATCAGGGCCCCACCACCTTC
D gene: .
clone size: .
V gene: TRBV7-2
J gene: TRBJ1-2

CDR3 protein: CSVLAGQDLAKNIQYF
CDR3 DNA: TGCAGCGTTCTCGCGGGACAGGATCTAGCCAAAAACATTCAGTACTTC
D gene: TRBD1
clone size: .
V gene: TRBV29-1
J gene: TRBJ2-4

CDR3 protein: CASSRANEKLFF
CDR3 DNA: TGTGCCAGCAGCCGTGCTAATGAAAAACTGTTTTTT
D gene: .
clone size: .
V gene: TRBV5-4
J gene: TRBJ1-4

CDR3 protein: CASTGTANTEAFF
CDR3 DNA: TGTGCCAGCACCGGGACAGCGAACACTGAAGCTTTCTTT
D gene: TRBD1
clone size: few
V gene: TRBV25-1
J gene: TRBJ1-1